Listed below are T cell receptor beta chains from one sample, sequenced in a study of T cells after yellow fever vaccination. MiXCR, applied by TCRdb to the 5' RACE reads, yields one record per CDR3 protein. The sample comprises a few hundred thousand distinct CDR3 sequences, 6.9% of which are singletons, and approximately 0.85% rests with the top ten. The sample was CD4+ T cells sorted from PBMCs, taken 15 days after the yellow fever booster vaccination. All receptors come from a man aged 30 to 39 who received the YFV17D yellow fever vaccine. CDR3s include the opening cysteine and the closing phenylalanine or tryptophan. A D gene is named only where the DNA matches it firmly. Clone size is shown for a subset of rows, as once, few, many or a class of expanded clone.

many	TRBJ2-4	TRBV18	-	CASSSDGLAKNIQYF	TGTGCCAGCTCATCCGACGGACTAGCCAAAAACATTCAGTACTTC
many	TRBJ2-5	TRBV12-3/TRBV12-4	-	CASSSQPETQYF	TGTGCCAGCAGTTCCCAGCCAGAGACCCAGTACTTC
many	TRBJ2-2	TRBV7-2	TRBD2	CASSLRLAGGGNTGELFF	TGTGCCAGCAGCCTTCGCCTAGCGGGAGGGGGGAACACCGGGGAGCTGTTTTTT
many	TRBJ2-1	TRBV24-1	-	CATSDPTDGPGNEQFF	TGTGCCACCAGTGATCCTACCGACGGCCCGGGAAATGAGCAGTTCTTC
-	TRBJ2-3	TRBV23-1	-	CASSQSKRATDTQYF	TGCGCCAGCAGTCAATCTAAAAGAGCGACAGATACGCAGTATTTT
few	TRBJ2-2	TRBV5-1	-	CASSLGEPVNTGELFF	TGCGCCAGCAGCTTGGGGGAACCGGTGAACACCGGGGAGCTGTTTTTT
-	TRBJ1-5	TRBV4-1	-	CASSFTGNIPNQPQHF	TGCGCCAGCAGTTTTACAGGGAACATCCCCAATCAGCCCCAGCATTTT
-	TRBJ2-1	TRBV14	-	CASSQRGRGTLDYLHYNEQFF	TGTGCCAGCAGCCAAAGGGGTAGGGGTACCTTGGACTACCTTCACTACAATGAGCAGTTCTTC
few	TRBJ2-7	TRBV27	-	CASSFKSGTRPSYEQYF	TGTGCCAGCAGTTTTAAATCCGGGACAAGGCCTTCCTACGAGCAGTACTTC
many	TRBJ2-1	TRBV24-1	TRBD2	CATSDSASGSYNEQFF	TGTGCCACCAGTGATTCCGCTAGCGGTTCCTACAATGAGCAGTTCTTC
few	TRBJ1-5	TRBV20-1	-	CSARQGLNQPQHF	TGCAGTGCCAGGCAGGGGCTCAATCAGCCCCAGCATTTT
many	TRBJ2-5	TRBV20-1	-	CSASGLVGSETQYF	TGCAGTGCTAGTGGGCTAGTTGGGTCCGAGACCCAGTACTTC
-	TRBJ1-1	TRBV9	TRBD1	CASGQGYTEAFF	TGTGCCTCGGGACAGGGATACACTGAAGCTTTCTTT
few	TRBJ2-7	TRBV24-1	TRBD1	CATSSTGQGLHEQYF	TGTGCCACCAGTTCGACGGGACAGGGGTTACACGAGCAGTACTTC
-	TRBJ2-3	TRBV20-1	-	CSAVAVLDTQYF	TGCAGTGCTGTAGCGGTATTGGATACGCAGTATTTT
-	TRBJ2-5	TRBV12-3/TRBV12-4	TRBD1	CASSQWGQQETQYF	TGTGCCAGCAGTCAATGGGGACAGCAAGAGACCCAGTACTTC